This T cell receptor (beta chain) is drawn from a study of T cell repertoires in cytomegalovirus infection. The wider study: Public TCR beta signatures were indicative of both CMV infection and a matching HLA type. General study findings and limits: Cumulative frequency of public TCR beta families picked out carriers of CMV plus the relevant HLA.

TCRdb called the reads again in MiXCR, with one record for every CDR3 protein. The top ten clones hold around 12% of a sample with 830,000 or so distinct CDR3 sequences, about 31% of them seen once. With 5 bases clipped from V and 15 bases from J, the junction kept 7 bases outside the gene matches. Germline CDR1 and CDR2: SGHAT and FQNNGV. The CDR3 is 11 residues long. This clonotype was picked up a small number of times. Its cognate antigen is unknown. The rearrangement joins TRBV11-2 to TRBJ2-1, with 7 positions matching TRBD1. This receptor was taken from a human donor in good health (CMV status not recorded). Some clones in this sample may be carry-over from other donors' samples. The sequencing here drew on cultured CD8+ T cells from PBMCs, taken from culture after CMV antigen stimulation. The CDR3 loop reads CASSPGTATFF. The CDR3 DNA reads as TGTGCCAGCAGCCCCGGGACAGCGACGTTCTTC.